What follows is one TCR beta chain and its context. This receptor's antigen is unknown. One end of the junction does not line up with germline, which may come from a read error. These data come from a study of tumor-infiltrating lymphocytes in primary liver carcinoma (dated by TCRdb to about 2017). Context from the whole study: Four to six patients with histopathologically diagnosed primary liver carcinoma underwent surgical resection in China between 2015 and 2016. Across five regions of each liver tumor, along with adjacent normal tissue and blood, the study brought together TCRbeta repertoire sequencing, expression microarrays and whole-exome sequencing. High reproducibility was observed for the technical replicate repertoires, with mean shared-clone rates approximately 0.9 and correlation coefficients above 0.95. Each sample produced roughly 3.5 to 8 million productive TCRbeta reads, and read depth showed no significant difference between tissue types. The five patients, three men and two women aged 30 to 69 years, had hepatocellular carcinoma (four) or combined HCC and intrahepatic cholangiocarcinoma (one). Tumors of the five patients were stage T1-T3 N0M0 with maximum diameters of roughly 4.2 to 11 cm. TCRbeta repertoire sequencing covered 35 or so specimens from 5 patients: around 25 tumor regions, 5 adjacent noncancerous liver tissues and 5 peripheral blood samples. Results the study describes overall, beyond this receptor: Since the samples were bulk and unsorted, there was no way to compare CD4+ and CD8+ T cell repertoires. Because only the TCR beta chain was sequenced and unpaired alpha chains were not captured, true repertoire diversity is likely underestimated. Consistent with antigen-driven expansion, pairs of tumor regions showed higher repertoire overlap (mean around 36%) than either tumor-adjacent pairs (approximately 17%) or tumor-blood pairs (around 15%). With just five patients in the study, the authors point out that the findings should be validated in a larger study. Compared with blood, tumors had a significantly larger share of the repertoire taken up by the top 250 clones (p = 0.039).

RNA from unsorted whole blood was extracted with TRIzol reagent, and germline DNA was obtained with the DNeasy Blood & Tissue kit. At the time of sampling, the patients had chronic HBV infection and had not received any treatment. About 3.7 milliliters of peripheral blood were collected into K2EDTA tubes before surgery. Using a constant-region primer and ProtoScript II reverse transcriptase, TCRbeta-specific cDNA was reverse-transcribed from 450 to 650 ng total RNA. TCRbeta libraries were built with three nested multiplex PCR rounds, a slightly modified ARM-PCR procedure. Each of the first two PCR rounds ran for about 10 cycles and used multiplex TRBV1-TRBV30 forward primers together with a Cbeta reverse primer. A final 25-cycle PCR with Deep VentR polymerase added sample barcodes and Illumina adapters. Before sequencing, amplicons of 200-500 bp were purified from gel using a QIAquick gel extraction kit. An Illumina HiSeq 2500 was used to sequence the TCRbeta amplicons with 250-bp paired-end reads. Per the authors' processing: Reads were quality-trimmed with Trimmomatic v0.33, and paired reads were merged with FLASH v1.2.11 to recover full CDR3 sequences. V, D and J germline segments were assigned to the rearranged TCRbeta sequences using MiGEC v1.2.1b. Clonotype statistics and Shannon-Wiener diversity indices were calculated with VDJtools v1.0.0. Except for diversity analysis, only the 250 most abundant clonotypes of each sample were used in subsequent analyses to reduce sampling bias. Through fastp at Q25 and MiXCR, TCRdb rebuilt clones from the public reads, retaining in-frame beta chains. Each record represents a unique CDR3 protein, reported with the most common genes and DNA among its rows. TCRdb assigned the V and J calls; the authors' analysis was not used. Recorded for this sample are approximately 330,000 distinct CDR3 sequences; about two thirds of them occurred a single time. The ten largest account for approximately 5.9% of the sample.

Its CDR3 holds 13 amino acids, cysteine through phenylalanine. The only DNA kept is the CDR3, 39 bases in frame from the first base. Per the germline V gene, SGHAT is the CDR1 and FQNNGV is the CDR2. The origin of this receptor is a man aged 40-49 years with primary liver carcinoma and hepatitis B virus infection. Sequencing input: peripheral blood. Rearrangement joined TRBV11-2 to TRBJ2-2, with a tentative D gene TRBD2 over 5 matching bases. The CDR3 has the sequence CASSPGSAGELSF. DNA sequence: TGTGCCAGCTCACCGGGATCAGCCGGGGAGCTGTCTTTT. Beyond the CDR3, the reference TRBV11-2 and TRBJ2-2 genes provide the residues; the full variable domain reads: EAGVAQSPRYKIIEKRQSVAFWCNPISGHATLYWYQQILGQGPKLLIQFQNNGVVDDSQLPKDRFSAERLKGVDSTLKIQPAKLEDSAVYLCASSPGSAGELSFGEGSRLTVL.